This record concerns one TCR beta chain sequence. Unique molecular identifiers were incorporated when the TCRbeta library was constructed. TCRdb re-derived calls from the PCR reads in MiXCR, one entry per CDR3 protein. In the table there are almost 500,000 distinct CDR3 sequences, 9.5% to 15% of which are singletons. The data are from a study of T-cell reconstitution after alpha-beta-depleted transplantation in children. This CDR3 contains 16 residues. The germline gives CDR1 SGHTA, CDR2 FQGNSA. V lost 1 base, J lost 0 bases, and 10 bases lay in between. This chain links TRBV7-2 with TRBJ1-3; no clear D. This TCR derives from a human donor who donated a stem cell graft to a child with combined immunodeficiency. The source material was PBMCs from the stem cell graft donor, sampled from the stem cell graft. CDR3 nucleotides: TGTGCCAGCAGCTTAGTCCCCTCTAACTCTGGAAACACCATATATTTT. Its translation is CASSLVPSNSGNTIYF.